This T cell receptor (beta chain) was sequenced in a study of blood T cell repertoires in COVID-19. Study as a whole: PBMCs, B-cell-depleted T cells, or T cells provided the cDNA or gDNA that made up the material.

This clone was recorded only once. The authors' processing: Estimated nucleated cell counts came from reference gene primer amplification. Sequencing used immunoSEQ multiplex PCR; TCRdb keeps in-frame clones, though not all of them. V, J and clone size reflect that table, while D and trimming were determined from the DNA. The table lists some 130,000 clones, roughly nine tenths of them singletons, with approximately 3.5% in the top ten. There are 15 residues in the CDR3. Germline assignment: CDR1 SNHLY and CDR2 FYNNEI. V lost 7 bases, J lost 2 bases, and 4 bases stayed unmatched. Input material: peripheral blood. This sequence originates from a man aged 50 or older with active COVID-19. This chain uses TRBV2 with TRBJ1-5, with 11 nucleotides matching TRBD1. CDR3 region: CASTGQGAGNQPQHF. The CDR3 nucleotides read TGTGCCAGCACCGGACAGGGGGCAGGCAATCAGCCCCAGCATTTT.